The clone carrying this TCR beta chain was observed a few times. No antigen is known for it. The CDR3 loop spans 13 amino acids. V was pared by 6 bases and J by 4 bases, with 12 bases between. The germline V gene encodes CDR1 DFQATT and CDR2 SNEGSKA (reference sequence). TCRbeta library construction was performed incorporating unique molecular identifiers. TCRdb used MiXCR to reprocess the PCR reads, holding one entry per CDR3 protein. The sample carries just under 350,000 distinct CDR3 sequences, about 16% recorded once. These data belong to a study of T-cell reconstitution after alpha-beta-depleted transplantation in children. Study-wide findings and caveats: In some patients, recipient T cells and intrathymic progenitors surviving conditioning explained high day-60 diversity. One year after transplant, T-cell counts and diversity came mostly from newly produced T cells. Reports say that about two months after transplant, the alpha-beta T cells came out of several hundred graft clones that had expanded.

The sequenced sample was PBMCs, mostly from graft donor cells, obtained 360 days after TCRalphabeta/CD19-depleted stem cell transplant. V and J are TRBV20-1 and TRBJ2-2; D is ambiguous. This TCR was sampled from a male patient between 2 and 15 years old who had a stem cell transplant for acute lymphoblastic leukemia, so the T cells may come from the graft donor. This CDR3 reads CSARNTVTGELFF. The CDR3 DNA sequence: TGCAGTGCCCGAAACACGGTCACCGGGGAGCTGTTTTTT.